This T cell receptor (beta chain) came from a study of response to subunit inactivated influenza vaccine. Whole-study results and caveats: With each seasonal influenza vaccination, the authors suggested, few new T cells are recruited.

TCRdb redid the calling of the RT-PCR reads with MiXCR, one entry per CDR3 protein. The data contain approximately 700,000 distinct CDR3 sequences, approximately 14% of them seen just once; the ten biggest clones take up roughly 12%. The table lists this clonotype with a few counts. What it binds is not known. Per germline, CDR1 MNHNS and CDR2 SASEGT. With 6 bases removed from V and 0 bases from J, the gap between germline ends came to 8 bases. There are 14 residues in the CDR3. The sequence was obtained from a man aged 50 or older who received an inactivated influenza vaccine. The chain joins TRBV6-1 to TRBJ1-4; D might be TRBD1 (5 bases). The input for sequencing was PBMCs from blood, taken approximately 12 days after vaccination. CDR3: CASRLGATNEKLFF. DNA of the CDR3: TGTGCCAGCAGGCTGGGGGCAACTAATGAAAAACTGTTTTTT.